Each of the 13 T cell receptor beta chains below was sequenced from the same sample in a study of cytomegalovirus exposure and HLA in healthy donors. The PCR contained 60 Vbeta and 13 Jbeta primers. Generated by immunoSEQ multiplex PCR, the TCRdb table keeps only in-frame clones and is missing some. Of 280,000 or so clones listed, approximately 90% are singletons. Source material: PBMCs. The receptors come from a woman between 18 and 29 years old in good health and CMV-seronegative.

CDR3 residues: CASSYSGRGPHNEQFF. The DNA of the CDR3 is TGTGCCAGCAGTTACTCGGGGCGGGGGCCCCACAATGAGCAGTTCTTC. The genes are TRBV6-5 and TRBJ2-1; perhaps TRBD2 as D (7 bases). This CDR3 is 16 amino acids long. CDR1 MNHEY and CDR2 SVGAGI come from the germline V gene. The V end lost 0 bases, the J end lost 5 bases, and 14 bases lay between the germline ends.

The chain employs TRBV5-1 and TRBJ1-6, with D maybe TRBD1 (5 bases). Germline CDR1 SGHRS, CDR2 YFSETQ. There are 14 residues in the CDR3. V shed 4 bases and J shed 12 bases, with 17 bases lying between them. CDR3: CASSPGQGQRPLHF. DNA of the CDR3: TGCGCCAGCAGCCCCGGGCAGGGTCAGAGACCCCTCCACTTT.

This clone was detected only once. One junction end disagrees with the germline gene, perhaps due to a read error. J is TRBJ2-7 and V is TRBV7-9; 8 nucleotides line up with TRBD2. The CDR3 runs 13 residues. The germline V gene encodes CDR1 SEHNR and CDR2 FQNEAQ (reference sequence). The DNA of the CDR3 is TGTTCCAGCAGCTTAGCGGGGCCCTACGAGCAGTACTTC. It codes for CSSSLAGPYEQYF. The variable domain in full, completed from reference TRBV7-9 and TRBJ2-7, reads DTGVSQNPRHKITKRGQNVTFRCDPISEHNRLYWYRQTLGQGPEFLTYFQNEAQLEKSRLLSDRFSAERPKGSFSTLEIQRTEQGDSAMYLCSSSLAGPYEQYFGPGTRLTVT.

The genes are TRBV7-7 and TRBJ2-5, with TRBD1 matching 8 bases. The DNA end is more similar to TRBJ2-7, so the J call may be wrong. CDR1 is SSHAT and CDR2 is FNYEAQ in the germline V gene (reference sequence). The CDR3 runs 14 residues. For the CDR3, the DNA is TGTGCCAGCAGCTCAGGGCAGGGGGCTTCCGAGCAGTACTTC. It encodes CASSSGQGASEQYF.

The chain links TRBV18 to TRBJ1-2, with a tentative D call TRBD1 (6 bases). This CDR3 region has 14 residues. Trimming left V 10 bases short and J 5 bases short, with 20 bases between. Germline V lookup: CDR1 KGHSH, CDR2 LQKENI. CDR3 region: CATEPGRGSYGYTF. CDR3 sequence (DNA): TGTGCCACCGAACCCGGGAGGGGGTCATATGGCTACACCTTC. The full variable domain, with the rest looked up from reference TRBV18 and TRBJ1-2, is NAGVMQNPRHLVRRRGQEARLRCSPMKGHSHVYWYRQLPEEGLKFMVYLQKENIIDESGMPKERFSAEFPKEGPSILRIQQVVRGDSAAYFCATEPGRGSYGYTFGSGTRLTVV.

The J gene is TRBJ1-3, the V gene TRBV2, with D possibly matching TRBD1 (5 bases). Germline V gene sequence: CDR1 SNHLY, CDR2 FYNNEI. The CDR3 has 15 amino acids. The V and J ends lost 10 bases and 0 bases respectively, with 16 bases between them. Here the CDR3 DNA reads TGTGCCACCTCCCGACAGTCCGCCTCTGGAAACACCATATATTTT. This translates into CATSRQSASGNTIYF. The full variable domain, rest sourced from reference TRBV2 and TRBJ1-3, is EPEVTQTPSHQVTQMGQEVILRCVPISNHLYFYWYRQILGQKVEFLVSFYNNEISEKSEIFDDQFSVERPDGSNFTLKIRSTKLEDSAMYFCATSRQSASGNTIYFGEGSWLTVV.

V gene TRBV6-4 combines with J gene TRBJ1-1; tentatively, D is TRBD1 (5 bases). Looked up from germline, CDR1 is MRHNA and CDR2 is SNTAGT. V dropped 5 bases and J dropped 8 bases, with 9 bases sitting between them. This CDR3 has 11 amino acids. The CDR3 is CASSQGTEAFF. CDR3 nucleotides: TGTGCCAGCAGTCAGGGAACAGAAGCTTTCTTT.

The chain recombines TRBV2 with TRBJ2-2, with TRBD2 matching over 9 bases. After removal of 1 base from V and 6 bases from J, the junction contained 9 bases not matched to a gene. Looked up from germline, CDR1 is SNHLY and CDR2 is FYNNEI. The CDR3 spans 17 residues. The CDR3 loop reads CASSEGGQGLASGELFF. The CDR3, as DNA: TGTGCCAGCAGTGAAGGTGGCCAGGGACTAGCTTCCGGGGAGCTGTTTTTT.

The V and J genes are TRBV7-9 and TRBJ2-5, with no clear D. CDR1 SEHNR and CDR2 FQNEAQ come from the germline V gene (reference sequence). CDR3 length: 13 residues. Trimming took 2 bases from V and 4 from J, leaving 8 bases between them. The CDR3 loop is CASSLSPGETQYF. CDR3 nucleotides: TGTGCCAGCAGCTTAAGCCCTGGAGAGACCCAGTACTTC.

This sequence joins TRBV5-4 and TRBJ2-1, with 8 positions matching TRBD2. V gave up 4 bases and J gave up 0 bases; unmatched junction bases: 6. The CDR3 runs 16 residues. Germline values: CDR1 SGHNT, CDR2 YYREEE (reference sequence). This CDR3 reads CASSHTSGGSYNEQFF. For the CDR3, the DNA is TGTGCCAGCAGCCACACAAGCGGGGGCTCCTACAATGAGCAGTTCTTC.

The chain links TRBV5-1 to TRBJ1-1; 10 bases map to TRBD1. CDR3 length equals 15 residues. J lost 3 bases, V lost 3 bases, and 5 bases had no gene match. Germline values: CDR1 SGHRS, CDR2 YFSETQ. The CDR3 loop reads CASSWRTGGDTEAFF. Written as DNA, the CDR3 is TGCGCCAGCAGCTGGAGGACAGGGGGGGACACTGAAGCTTTCTTT.

The V and J genes are TRBV19 and TRBJ2-3; tentatively, D is TRBD2 (6 bases). This CDR3 comprises 12 residues. Deletions cut 4 bases from V and 8 bases from J, with 10 bases between. Germline V CDR1 and CDR2: LNHDA, SQIVND (reference sequence). The CDR3 nucleotides read TGTGCCAGTAGTACGCAGGGAGGTACGCAGTATTTT. It yields the protein CASSTQGGTQYF.

The chain couples TRBV4-2 to TRBJ1-1; 11 nucleotides align to TRBD1. The CDR3 spans 16 residues. Germline V gene data show CDR1 as LGHNA and CDR2 as YNFKEQ. The ends lost 2 bases at V and 6 bases at J; junction bases unmatched: 8. For the CDR3, the DNA is TGTGCCAGCAGCCAACCCCCCGGGACAGGGGGGGCTGAAGCTTTCTTT. It yields the protein CASSQPPGTGGAEAFF.